These T cell receptor beta chains were read from a single sample in a study of T cell responses to AZD1222 COVID-19 vaccine. The repertoire was sequenced with immunoSEQ multiplex PCR; TCRdb's copy has only in-frame clones and lacks some. Here the sample spans 120,000 to 150,000 clones, 80% to 90% being singletons. The material was peripheral blood, obtained on day 0 of AZD1222 vaccination. The receptors come from an adult in good health. Each CDR3 is given with its conserved first and last residue. Fields, in order: CDR3 DNA, CDR3 protein, D gene, J gene, V gene, clone size. A D gene is named only where the DNA matches it firmly. Clone size is stated in some rows and not others, as once, few, many or a class when expanded.

TGTGCCAGCAGCGAGCCCCCTCTTGGTGATACGCAGTATTTT,CASSEPPLGDTQYF,.,TRBJ2-3,TRBV9,.
TGTGCCAGCAGCTTAGAGGTCCGGGTAGGGAGGAACACTGAAGCTTTCTTT,CASSLEVRVGRNTEAFF,.,TRBJ1-1,TRBV7-9,.
TGTGCCAGCTCACCATCCAGCGATCAGCCCCAGCATTTT,CASSPSSDQPQHF,.,TRBJ1-5,TRBV18,.
TGTGCCAGCACCCGGGACAGGGTTTTAGCCGGGGAGCTGTTTTTT,CASTRDRVLAGELFF,TRBD1,TRBJ2-2,TRBV19,.
TGTGCCAGCTCACCGAGCGTCCAAGAGACCCAGTACTTC,CASSPSVQETQYF,.,TRBJ2-5,TRBV18,.
TGCGCCAGCAGCTGGGGACAGGAGAACACTGAAGCTTTCTTT,CASSWGQENTEAFF,TRBD1,TRBJ1-1,TRBV5-1,once
TGTGCCTGGAGTGCCGGGACGATGAAAAACACCATATATTTT,CAWSAGTMKNTIYF,.,TRBJ1-3,TRBV30,few
TGTGCCAGCAGCTCCAGACAGGGGGTCGGTGTCCCAGCCTACGAGCAGTACTTC,CASSSRQGVGVPAYEQYF,TRBD1,TRBJ2-7,TRBV7-9,.
TGTGCCAGCAGTTTAGCGGGAGGGAGGATTGAGCAGTTCTTC,CASSLAGGRIEQFF,TRBD2,TRBJ2-1,TRBV6-2/TRBV6-3,once
TGTGCCAGCAGCTTACGTCCAGCAACGGGGACCCAGTACTTC,CASSLRPATGTQYF,.,TRBJ2-5,TRBV7-3,.
TGTGCCAGCAGCGTAACTACAGGGGTCTCCCCGAATTCACCCCTCCACTTT,CASSVTTGVSPNSPLHF,TRBD1,TRBJ1-6,TRBV9,few
TGCGCCAGCAGCCCCGGAGGGACGGGAACCGGGGAGCTGTTTTTT,CASSPGGTGTGELFF,.,TRBJ2-2,TRBV4-3,.
TGTGCCAGCAGCTTGATGGGGGGAGGGACCCGAGTAGCTTTCTTT,CASSLMGGGTRVAFF,.,TRBJ1-1,TRBV5-4,.